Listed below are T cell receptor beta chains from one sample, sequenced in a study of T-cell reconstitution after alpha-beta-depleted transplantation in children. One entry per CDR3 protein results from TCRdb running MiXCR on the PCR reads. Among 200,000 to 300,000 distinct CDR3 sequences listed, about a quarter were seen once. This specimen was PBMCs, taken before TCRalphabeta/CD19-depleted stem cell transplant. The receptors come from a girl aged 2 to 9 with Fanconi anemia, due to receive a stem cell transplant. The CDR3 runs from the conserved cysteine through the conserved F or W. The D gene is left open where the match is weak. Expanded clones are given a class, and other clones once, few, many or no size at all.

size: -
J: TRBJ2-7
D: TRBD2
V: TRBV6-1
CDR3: CASSIAGGRSYEQYF
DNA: TGTGCCAGCAGTATAGCGGGAGGGCGCTCCTACGAGCAGTACTTC

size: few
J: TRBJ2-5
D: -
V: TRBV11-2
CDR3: CASSVGTQETQYF
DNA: TGTGCCAGCAGCGTCGGGACACAAGAGACCCAGTACTTC

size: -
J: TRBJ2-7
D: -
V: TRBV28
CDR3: CASSLGDFFYEQYF
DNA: TGTGCCAGCAGTTTAGGGGACTTCTTCTACGAGCAGTACTTC

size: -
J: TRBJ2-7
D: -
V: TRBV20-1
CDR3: CSASLAPQTYEQYF
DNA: TGCAGTGCGTCGCTAGCCCCTCAAACCTACGAGCAGTACTTC

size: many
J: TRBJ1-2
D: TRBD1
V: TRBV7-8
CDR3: CASSSRSTGYGYTF
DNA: TGTGCCAGCAGCTCGCGATCGACAGGGTATGGCTACACCTTC

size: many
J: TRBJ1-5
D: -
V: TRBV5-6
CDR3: CASSFDRARNQPQHF
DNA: TGTGCCAGCAGCTTCGACAGAGCAAGGAATCAGCCCCAGCATTTT

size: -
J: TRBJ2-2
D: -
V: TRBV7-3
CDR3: CASSLPGGPANTGELFF
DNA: TGTGCCAGCAGCTTACCGGGCGGGCCCGCGAACACCGGGGAGCTGTTTTTT

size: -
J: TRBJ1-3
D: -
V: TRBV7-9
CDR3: CASSPTMSERGNTIYF
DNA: TGTGCCAGCAGCCCCACGATGAGTGAAAGAGGAAACACCATATATTTT

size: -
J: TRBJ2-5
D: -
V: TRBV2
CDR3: CASSSVGSSGAQYF
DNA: TGTGCCAGCAGTTCAGTTGGTTCCTCGGGGGCCCAGTACTTC

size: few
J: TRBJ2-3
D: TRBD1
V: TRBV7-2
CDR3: CASSTTPTGSTDTQYF
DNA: TGTGCCAGCAGTACCACCCCGACAGGGAGCACAGATACGCAGTATTTT

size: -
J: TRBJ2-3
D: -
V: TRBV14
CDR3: CASSQEVGGTQYF
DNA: TGTGCCAGCAGCCAAGAAGTGGGAGGTACGCAGTATTTT

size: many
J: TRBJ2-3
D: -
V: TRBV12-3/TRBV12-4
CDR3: CASSLTRTDTQYF
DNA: TGTGCCAGCAGTTTGACTCGCACAGATACGCAGTATTTT

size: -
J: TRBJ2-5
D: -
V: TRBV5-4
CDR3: CASSLRDTPQETQYF
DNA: TGTGCCAGCAGCTTGAGGGACACCCCCCAAGAGACCCAGTACTTC

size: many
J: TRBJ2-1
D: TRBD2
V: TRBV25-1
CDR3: CASMSAGGHEQFF
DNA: TGTGCCAGCATGTCCGCGGGGGGGCATGAGCAGTTCTTC

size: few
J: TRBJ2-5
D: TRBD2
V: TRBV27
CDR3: CASSLAGVIETQYF
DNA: TGTGCCAGCAGTTTAGCGGGAGTCATTGAGACCCAGTACTTC

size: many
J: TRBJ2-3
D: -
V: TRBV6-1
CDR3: CASRMGGAPDTQYF
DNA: TGTGCCAGCAGAATGGGGGGGGCCCCAGATACGCAGTATTTT

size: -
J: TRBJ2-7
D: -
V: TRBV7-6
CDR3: CASSLGSSAYYEQYF
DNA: TGTGCCAGCAGCTTAGGGAGTAGCGCGTACTACGAGCAGTACTTC

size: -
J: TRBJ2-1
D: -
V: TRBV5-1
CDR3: CASSLWFGSGNEQFF
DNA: TGCGCCAGCAGCTTGTGGTTCGGGAGCGGCAATGAGCAGTTCTTC

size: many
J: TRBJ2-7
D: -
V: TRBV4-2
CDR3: CASSQGAGLGVYEQYF
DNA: TGTGCCAGCAGCCAGGGTGCGGGGTTAGGAGTTTACGAGCAGTACTTC

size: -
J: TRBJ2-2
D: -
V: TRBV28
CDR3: CAGWTNTGELFF
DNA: TGTGCCGGGTGGACGAACACCGGGGAGCTGTTTTTT